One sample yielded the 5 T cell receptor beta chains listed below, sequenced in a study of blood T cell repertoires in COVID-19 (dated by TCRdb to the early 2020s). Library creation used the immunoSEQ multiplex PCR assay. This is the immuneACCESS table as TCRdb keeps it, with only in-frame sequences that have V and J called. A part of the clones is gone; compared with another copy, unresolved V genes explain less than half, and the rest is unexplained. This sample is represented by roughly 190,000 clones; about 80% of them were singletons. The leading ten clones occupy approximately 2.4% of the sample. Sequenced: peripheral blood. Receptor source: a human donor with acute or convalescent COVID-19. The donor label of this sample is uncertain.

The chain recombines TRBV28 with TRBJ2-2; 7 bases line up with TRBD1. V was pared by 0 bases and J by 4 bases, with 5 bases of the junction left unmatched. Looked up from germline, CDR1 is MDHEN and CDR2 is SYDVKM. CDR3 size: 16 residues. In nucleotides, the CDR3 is TGTGCCAGCAGTTTATGGAGACAGGGCATCACCGGGGAGCTGTTTTTT. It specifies CASSLWRQGITGELFF.

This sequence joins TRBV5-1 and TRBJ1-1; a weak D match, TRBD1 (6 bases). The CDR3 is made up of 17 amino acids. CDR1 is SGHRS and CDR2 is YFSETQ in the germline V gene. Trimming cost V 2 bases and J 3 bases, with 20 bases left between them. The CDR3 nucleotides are TGCGCCAGCAGCTTCGAGGGGGTCAGGGGTGGGGACACTGAAGCTTTCTTT. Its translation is CASSFEGVRGGDTEAFF.

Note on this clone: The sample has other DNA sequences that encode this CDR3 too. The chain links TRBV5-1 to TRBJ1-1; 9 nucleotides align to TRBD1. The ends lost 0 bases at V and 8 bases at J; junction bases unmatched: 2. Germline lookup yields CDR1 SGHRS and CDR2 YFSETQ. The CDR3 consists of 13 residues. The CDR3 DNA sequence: TGCGCCAGCAGCTTGGACAGGGGGCGGGAAGCTTTCTTT. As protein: CASSLDRGREAFF.

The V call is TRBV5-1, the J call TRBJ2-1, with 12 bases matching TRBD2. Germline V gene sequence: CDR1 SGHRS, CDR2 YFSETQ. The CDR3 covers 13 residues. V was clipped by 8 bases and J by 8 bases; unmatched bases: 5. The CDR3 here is CASRLAGVDEQFF. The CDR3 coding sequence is TGCGCCAGTCGACTAGCGGGAGTGGATGAGCAGTTCTTC.

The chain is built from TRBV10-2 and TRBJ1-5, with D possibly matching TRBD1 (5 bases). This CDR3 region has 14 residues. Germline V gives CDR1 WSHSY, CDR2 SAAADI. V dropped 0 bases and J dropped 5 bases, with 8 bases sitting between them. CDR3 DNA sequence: TGCGCCAGCAGTGAGTCGTCAGGGTATCAGCCCCAGCATTTT. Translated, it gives CASSESSGYQPQHF.